This record looks at one T cell receptor (beta chain) sequence and its context. V was clipped by 3 bases and J by 2 bases; unmatched bases: 4. The CDR3 is 17 amino acids. In germline, CDR1 is MDHEN, CDR2 SYDVKM. As originally analysed: Cell counts per sample came from amplifying reference gene primers. The repertoire was sequenced with immunoSEQ multiplex PCR; TCRdb's copy has only in-frame clones and lacks some. V and J calls and clone size follow that table, whereas D and trimming were derived from the DNA. Seen here are about 36,000 clones, less than 95% observed once, and the top ten hold around 4.8%. These data belong to a study of blood T cell repertoires in COVID-19. About the study: Whether acute or convalescent, the COVID-19 samples came from the United States, Italy and Spain. Sources were T cells, B-cell-depleted T cells, or PBMCs; the material itself was cDNA or gDNA.

The material sequenced was peripheral blood. This clonotype originated in a human donor in a cohort sampled during active COVID-19. The chain employs TRBV28 and TRBJ2-6, with TRBD1 identical over 10 bases. Written as DNA, the CDR3 is TGTGCCAGCAGTTTTGCCGGGACAGGGGCTGGGGCCAACGTCCTGACTTTC. Translating it yields CASSFAGTGAGANVLTF.